The 14 T cell receptor beta chains given below trace back to one sample, sequenced in a study of T cell responses to AZD1222 COVID-19 vaccine. Assay used: immunoSEQ multiplex PCR; TCRdb lists only in-frame clones, some missing. In the table there are tens of thousands of clones, 70% to 90% of which are singletons. The material sequenced was peripheral blood, taken 28 days after the second AZD1222 dose. The receptors shown here come from an adult who received the AZD1222 COVID-19 vaccine.

The chain has TRBV7-8 and TRBJ2-5, with D maybe TRBD1 (6 bases). The CDR3 sequence is 15 residues long. CDR1 and CDR2 (germline): SGHVS, FQNEAQ. Trimming pared 4 bases from V and 0 bases from J, leaving 12 bases between. The CDR3 coding sequence is TGTGCCAGCAGCTCTCGCACAGGGAACCAAGAGACCCAGTACTTC. Translation gives CASSSRTGNQETQYF. Full variable domain (missing parts from reference TRBV7-8 and TRBJ2-5): GAGVSQSPRYKVAKRGQDVALRCDPISGHVSLFWYQQALGQGPEFLTYFQNEAQLDKSGLPSDRFFAERPEGSVSTLKIQRTQQEDSAVYLCASSSRTGNQETQYFGPGTRLLVL.

Only a few counts were recorded for this clone. The chain recombines TRBV6-5 with TRBJ2-1; the D is unclear. Trimming left V 5 bases short and J 5 bases short, with 7 bases between. The CDR3 runs to 12 residues. The germline CDR1 and CDR2 sequences are MNHEY and SVGAGI. CDR3 protein: CASSPRNNEQFF. CDR3 DNA sequence: TGTGCCAGCAGTCCCCGGAACAATGAGCAGTTCTTC.

The chain joins TRBV30 to TRBJ1-1; D unresolved. The CDR3 extends over 14 amino acids. Per germline, CDR1 GTSNPN and CDR2 SVGIG (reference sequence). Trimming took 4 bases from V and 2 from J, leaving 14 bases between them. CDR3 nucleotide sequence: TGTGCCTGGACTCTATACAGCTCCAACACTGAAGCTTTCTTT. It is translated as CAWTLYSSNTEAFF. The variable domain in full, completed from reference TRBV30 and TRBJ1-1, reads SQTIHQWPATLVQPVGSPLSLECTVEGTSNPNLYWYRQAAGRGLQLLFYSVGIGQISSEVPQNLSASRPQDRQFILSSKKLLLSDSGFYLCAWTLYSSNTEAFFGQGTRLTVV.

The rearrangement uses TRBV11-2 and TRBJ2-1; 10 bases align to TRBD2. The CDR3 length is 14 residues. Germline V gene data show CDR1 as SGHAT and CDR2 as FQNNGV. The V segment lost 7 bases and the J segment 4 bases; nucleotides outside the gene matches: 4. CDR3 in amino acids: CASIASGGYNEQFF. The CDR3 DNA reads TGTGCCAGCATAGCTAGCGGGGGATACAATGAGCAGTTCTTC.

The chain employs TRBV10-3 and TRBJ1-5; the D is unclear. This CDR3 is 13 amino acids long. Germline CDR1 is ENHRY and CDR2 is SYGVKD. V lost 5 bases to trimming and J lost 3 bases, with 8 bases between them. The CDR3 loop is CAISLADNQPQHF. Here the CDR3 DNA reads TGTGCCATCAGTCTGGCAGACAATCAGCCCCAGCATTTT.

The CDR3 region is CASSLWRPAVSPLHF. The CDR3 DNA follows: TGTGCCAGCAGCTTATGGAGGCCTGCGGTGTCACCCCTCCACTTT. This rearrangement joins TRBV11-2 to TRBJ1-6; D not resolved. Germline lookup yields CDR1 SGHAT and CDR2 FQNNGV. With 2 bases removed from V and 10 bases from J, the gap between germline ends came to 15 bases. This CDR3 has 15 residues. Variable domain in full (rest from reference TRBV11-2 and TRBJ1-6): EAGVAQSPRYKIIEKRQSVAFWCNPISGHATLYWYQQILGQGPKLLIQFQNNGVVDDSQLPKDRFSAERLKGVDSTLKIQPAKLEDSAVYLCASSLWRPAVSPLHFGNGTRLTVT.

J is TRBJ2-7 and V is TRBV5-1, with 9 positions matching TRBD2. This CDR3 region has 16 residues. J was trimmed by 1 base and V by 1 base; bases with no gene match: 6. CDR1 and CDR2 from the germline V gene are SGHRS and YFSETQ. DNA for the CDR3: TGCGCCAGCAGCTTGAGTCTAGCGGGGACATCCTACGAGCAGTACTTC. This gives the protein CASSLSLAGTSYEQYF.

The chain joins TRBV5-3 to TRBJ1-1; 7 positions agree with TRBD1. TRBV5-3 is flagged as an ORF with uncertain function. V dropped 4 bases and J dropped 3; count of bases not matched to a gene: 6. There are 14 residues in the CDR3. The CDR3 nucleotides read TGTGCCAGAAGCACGACAGGGTGGTACACTGAAGCTTTCTTT. Translated, it gives CARSTTGWYTEAFF.

The chain has TRBV11-2 and TRBJ1-1; D ambiguous. The germline V gene encodes CDR1 SGHAT and CDR2 FQNNGV. CDR3 length: 14 residues. Between the trimmed V and J ends, which lost 3 bases and 2 bases, there was a span of 10 bases. In nucleotides, the CDR3 is TGTGCCAGCAGCTTTTTGCCGGGAAACACTGAAGCTTTCTTT. Protein: CASSFLPGNTEAFF.

The chain couples TRBV6-1 to TRBJ1-2; 9 positions agree with TRBD1. This CDR3 is 14 amino acids long. Germline CDR1 is MNHNS and CDR2 is SASEGT. The ends lost 3 bases at V and 8 bases at J; junction bases unmatched: 7. As DNA, the CDR3 is TGTGCCAGCAGTGATACAGGGGGCGCTTGGGGCTACACCTTC. Its translation: CASSDTGGAWGYTF.

This clone was recorded only once. V usage is TRBV5-6 and J usage is TRBJ2-1; D call uncertain. V lost 0 bases to trimming and J lost 7 bases, with 5 bases between them. CDR3 size: 12 residues. CDR1 and CDR2 (germline): SGHDT, YYEEEE. CDR3 sequence reads: CASSLVANEQFF. For the CDR3, the DNA is TGTGCCAGCAGCTTGGTAGCTAATGAGCAGTTCTTC.

The rearrangement links TRBV5-6 to TRBJ1-6, with 9 positions matching TRBD1. V was clipped by 9 bases and J by 7 bases; unmatched bases: 8. Germline V CDR1 and CDR2: SGHDT, YYEEEE. This CDR3 region has 14 residues. CDR3 amino acids: CATTGGTGNSPLHF. In DNA form, the CDR3 reads TGTGCCACCACGGGAGGGACAGGGAATTCACCCCTCCACTTT.

The chain joins TRBV7-9 to TRBJ2-7, with D uncertain. Germline CDR1 SEHNR, CDR2 FQNEAQ (reference sequence). CDR3 length: 13 amino acids. Trimming removed 2 bases at V and 0 bases at J, with 5 bases between. The DNA for the CDR3 is TGTGCCAGCAGCTTACACGGCTCCTACGAGCAGTACTTC. This sequence encodes CASSLHGSYEQYF.

The V gene is TRBV4-1, the J gene TRBJ1-2; 7 nucleotides match TRBD1. The germline V gene encodes CDR1 MGHRA and CDR2 YSYEKL. With 3 bases clipped from V and 7 bases from J, the junction kept 17 bases outside the gene matches. There are 17 residues in the CDR3. CDR3 coding DNA: TGCGCCAGCAGCCACCCCGAGGGGGCGCGTTTTTCGGGTGGCTACACCTTC. It codes for CASSHPEGARFSGGYTF.